The rows below give T cell receptor beta chains drawn from one sample of a study of vaccination effects on CD4 cells after COVID-19. Profiled with immunoSEQ multiplex PCR; TCRdb holds only in-frame clones, not every one. In the table there are more than 30,000 clones, about 70% of which are singletons. Their specific antigens are unknown. This specimen was CD4+ T cells from PBMCs cultured without peptide, taken before COVID-19 vaccination. The origin of the receptors is a human donor who received a COVID-19 vaccine. CDR3s include the opening cysteine and the closing phenylalanine or tryptophan. A D gene is named only where the DNA matches it firmly. Clone size appears in some rows only: once, few, many, or a class for an expanded clone.

D | size | J | V | CDR3 | DNA
TRBD1 | once | TRBJ1-2 | TRBV29-1 | CSGGQGANYGYTF | TGCAGCGGGGGACAGGGAGCTAACTATGGCTACACCTTC
NA | NA | TRBJ2-7 | TRBV5-5 | CASSIGQAPGVEQYF | TGTGCCAGCAGCATCGGACAGGCGCCGGGGGTGGAGCAGTACTTC
NA | NA | TRBJ2-2 | TRBV19 | CASSIGGSQNTGELFF | TGTGCCAGTAGTATAGGCGGCTCCCAAAACACCGGGGAGCTGTTTTTT
NA | NA | TRBJ2-5 | TRBV9 | CASSAGTLQETQYF | TGTGCCAGCAGCGCGGGGACACTCCAAGAGACCCAGTACTTC
TRBD1 | NA | TRBJ1-5 | TRBV3-1/TRBV3-2 | CASSQGRGYNQPQHF | TGTGCCAGCAGCCAAGGCAGGGGGTACAATCAGCCCCAGCATTTT
NA | NA | TRBJ2-2 | TRBV28 | CASSFPGVRGELFF | TGTGCCAGCAGTTTTCCGGGGGTCAGGGGGGAGCTGTTTTTT
TRBD2 | NA | TRBJ2-1 | TRBV12-5 | CATRLAGGNEQFF | TGTGCTACTCGACTAGCGGGAGGCAATGAGCAGTTCTTC
TRBD1 | NA | TRBJ2-7 | TRBV30 | CAWNRGTGGYEQYF | TGTGCCTGGAACCGAGGGACAGGGGGCTACGAGCAGTACTTC
NA | NA | TRBJ2-7 | TRBV30 | CAIRNWRVPYEQYF | TGTGCAATCAGAAATTGGCGGGTTCCCTACGAGCAGTACTTC
NA | NA | TRBJ1-1 | TRBV6-5 | CASSLWAGVEAFF | TGTGCCAGCAGTTTGTGGGCAGGCGTGGAAGCTTTCTTT
NA | NA | TRBJ1-5 | TRBV28 | CASRALGQPQHF | TGTGCCAGCAGGGCTTTGGGTCAGCCCCAGCATTTT
TRBD1 | NA | TRBJ1-4 | TRBV5-4 | CASSRTAKTGNEKLFF | TGTGCCAGCAGCCGTACCGCCAAGACAGGGAATGAAAAACTGTTTTTT
NA | NA | TRBJ1-5 | TRBV6-5 | CASSYRPYSNQPQHF | TGTGCCAGCAGTTACCGGCCTTATAGCAATCAGCCCCAGCATTTT
NA | NA | TRBJ1-2 | TRBV5-4 | CASSPQGGVWYGYTF | TGTGCCAGCAGCCCACAAGGCGGGGTGTGGTATGGCTACACCTTC
NA | NA | TRBJ2-7 | TRBV28 | CASTRGRLEQYF | TGTGCCAGCACCCGGGGGCGTCTCGAGCAGTACTTC
NA | NA | TRBJ2-4 | TRBV6-1 | CASSEGVGNLAKNIQYF | TGTGCCAGCAGTGAGGGTGTCGGGAATCTAGCCAAAAACATTCAGTACTTC
TRBD1 | NA | TRBJ1-1 | TRBV11-2 | CASSLESTGLAFF | TGTGCCAGCAGCCTAGAGTCGACAGGGCTAGCTTTCTTT
NA | few | TRBJ1-5 | TRBV7-2 | CASSLQINQPQHF | TGTGCCAGCAGTTTACAGATTAATCAGCCCCAGCATTTT
NA | NA | TRBJ2-7 | TRBV3-1/TRBV3-2 | CASSQGEVGYEQYF | TGTGCCAGCAGCCAAGGAGAGGTGGGGTACGAGCAGTACTTC
TRBD1 | few | TRBJ1-2 | TRBV30 | CAWKGDSPSGGYTF | TGTGCCTGGAAGGGGGACAGCCCCTCCGGGGGCTACACCTTC
NA | NA | TRBJ2-3 | TRBV7-2 | CASSLGFRYTDTQYF | TGTGCCAGCAGCTTGGGCTTCAGATACACAGATACGCAGTATTTT
NA | few | TRBJ1-1 | TRBV30 | CAWSTPVLRYTEAFF | TGTGCCTGGAGTACCCCTGTCCTCCGCTACACTGAAGCTTTCTTT
NA | NA | TRBJ1-1 | TRBV7-2 | CASSLGSGTEAFF | TGTGCCAGCAGCTTAGGGAGCGGGACTGAAGCTTTCTTT